These 26 T cell receptor beta chains share one sample of origin, sequenced in a study of chemoradiotherapy in HPV16-positive cancers. Sequenced by immunoSEQ multiplex PCR; TCRdb stores in-frame clones only, minus some. Here the sample spans roughly 870 clones, roughly 70% being singletons. The source was tumor tissue, collected from a patient who underwent chemoradiotherapy. The receptors were gathered from a human donor with HPV-associated anogenital cancer.

This clone was seen just once. This chain connects TRBV11-2 to TRBJ2-1; the match to TRBD2 covers 7 bases. J gave up 7 bases and V 5 bases, and 8 bases lay outside the gene matches. The CDR3 has 14 residues. Germline loops: CDR1 SGHAT, CDR2 FQNNGV. CDR3 coding DNA: TGTGCCAGCAGCCCAGGAACGGGGGGTAATGAGCAGTTCTTC. It yields the protein CASSPGTGGNEQFF. Together with reference TRBV11-2 and TRBJ2-1, the CDR3 gives the full variable domain: EAGVAQSPRYKIIEKRQSVAFWCNPISGHATLYWYQQILGQGPKLLIQFQNNGVVDDSQLPKDRFSAERLKGVDSTLKIQPAKLEDSAVYLCASSPGTGGNEQFFGPGTRLTVL.

This clone was seen only once. The gene calls are TRBV27 and TRBJ1-5; D unclear. Germline V gives CDR1 MNHEY, CDR2 SMNVEV (reference sequence). The CDR3 is 15 residues long. V gave up 6 bases and J gave up 0 bases, with 12 bases separating them. The CDR3 region is CASSLTKNSNQPQHF. DNA for the CDR3: TGTGCCAGCAGCCTGACTAAGAATAGCAATCAGCCCCAGCATTTT.

The chain combines TRBV19 with TRBJ2-6, with TRBD2 as a possible D gene (6 bases). The germline gives CDR1 LNHDA, CDR2 SQIVND (reference sequence). V lost 10 bases, J lost 0 bases, and 22 bases lay in between. This CDR3 has 18 amino acids. The CDR3: CATASRGLGSSGANVLTF. The CDR3 DNA reads TGTGCCACCGCCTCGCGGGGCTTGGGGAGCTCTGGGGCCAACGTCCTGACTTTC.

A few counts support this clone. The chain employs TRBV9 and TRBJ1-6, with D possibly being TRBD1 (6 bases). The CDR3 runs to 14 residues. V was shortened by 3 bases and J by 8 bases, with 12 bases between the two germline ends. Per germline, CDR1 SGDLS and CDR2 YYNGEE. The CDR3 is CASSAGGQYSPLHF. CDR3 DNA sequence: TGTGCCAGCAGCGCAGGAGGACAGTATTCACCCCTCCACTTT. The full variable domain, its missing parts supplied by reference TRBV9 and TRBJ1-6, is DSGVTQTPKHLITATGQRVTLRCSPRSGDLSVYWYQQSLDQGLQFLIQYYNGEERAKGNILERFSAQQFPDLHSELNLSSLELGDSALYFCASSAGGQYSPLHFGNGTRLTVT.

This chain links TRBV15 with TRBJ2-5; a weak D match, TRBD1 (6 bases). Trimming removed 0 bases from V and 5 bases from J, with 10 bases in between. The germline gives CDR1 LNHNV, CDR2 YYDKDF (reference sequence). This CDR3 has 14 amino acids. CDR3 residues: CATSRDQGSETQYF. CDR3 coding DNA: TGTGCCACCAGCAGAGATCAGGGGAGCGAGACCCAGTACTTC.

The DNA for the CDR3 is TGTGCCAGCAGCCGGGGGGGGATCGCGAACACCGGGGAGCTGTTTTTT. Residues: CASSRGGIANTGELFF. This chain joins TRBV27 and TRBJ2-2; 8 nucleotides match TRBD2. CDR1 MNHEY and CDR2 SMNVEV come from the germline V gene (reference sequence). The length of the CDR3 is 16 residues. Trimming removed 6 bases from V and 0 bases from J; junction bases left unmatched: 6.

This sequence joins TRBV6-6 and TRBJ1-3, with 8 bases matching TRBD1. The J segment lost 0 bases and the V segment lost 6 bases, leaving 7 bases of the junction unmatched. Germline V gives CDR1 MNHNY, CDR2 SVGAGI (reference sequence). The CDR3 is 16 amino acids. The CDR3 protein is CASRKTGALSGNTIYF. The CDR3 DNA reads as TGTGCCAGCAGGAAGACAGGGGCCCTCTCTGGAAACACCATATATTTT.

The chain is built from TRBV11-2 and TRBJ2-1; either TRBD1 or TRBD2 may supply D (6 bases each). Germline V gene lookup returns CDR1 SGHAT and CDR2 FQNNGV. V lost 0 bases and J lost 12, with 15 bases in between. The CDR3 is 14 amino acids. CDR3 loop: CASSLDRLGGSQFF. In nucleotides, the CDR3 is TGTGCCAGCAGCTTAGACCGGTTAGGGGGGTCGCAGTTCTTC.

This clone was seen once. The chain is built from TRBV10-1 and TRBJ1-5; 7 nucleotides align to TRBD1. V was pared by 8 bases and J by 5 bases, with 9 bases of the junction left unmatched. Looked up from germline, CDR1 is WNHNN and CDR2 is SYGVQD (reference sequence). The CDR3 extends over 14 amino acids. The DNA of the CDR3 is TGCGCCAGCCCCCCCGACAGGGCGGATCAGCCCCAGCATTTT. As protein: CASPPDRADQPQHF.

This clone occurred a few times. The V gene is TRBV11-2, the J gene TRBJ2-7; maybe TRBD1 (6 bases). Germline V lookup: CDR1 SGHAT, CDR2 FQNNGV. The CDR3 loop spans 14 amino acids. The V end lost 6 bases, the J end lost 0 bases, and 12 bases lay between the germline ends. DNA for the CDR3: TGTGCCAGCAGTCCCCAGGGGAGCTCCTACGAGCAGTACTTC. Protein: CASSPQGSSYEQYF.

The chain combines TRBV6-1 with TRBJ2-5; D is undetermined. The V end was cut by 1 base, the J end by 6 bases, with 9 bases between. Germline CDR1 is MNHNS and CDR2 is SASEGT. This CDR3 spans 13 amino acids. The CDR3 sequence is CASSEDGGQTQYF. In DNA form, the CDR3 reads TGTGCCAGCAGTGAAGATGGCGGTCAGACCCAGTACTTC.

The table lists this clone with a few counts. This rearrangement joins TRBV6-5 to TRBJ1-3; the D gene is possibly TRBD1 (6 bases). The CDR3 covers 14 residues. CDR1 is MNHEY, CDR2 SVGAGI, per germline. V lost 8 bases and J 4 bases, leaving 15 bases between the germline ends. DNA for the CDR3: TGTGCCAGCTGGGAGCGAGGGGGGGGAAACACCATATATTTT. It yields the protein CASWERGGGNTIYF.

The chain recombines TRBV2 with TRBJ1-5; D gene unclear. Trimming removed 6 bases at V and 4 bases at J, with 7 bases between. The CDR3 extends over 12 amino acids. CDR1 is SNHLY and CDR2 is FYNNEI in the germline V gene. CDR3 sequence (DNA): TGTGCCAGCAGCGGGCTTAATCAGCCCCAGCATTTT. The encoded protein is CASSGLNQPQHF.

The CDR3 sequence: CSVPGGRYEQYF. CDR3 DNA sequence: TGCAGCGTTCCAGGGGGACGGTACGAGCAGTACTTC. The chain couples TRBV29-1 to TRBJ2-7, with 7 nucleotides matching TRBD1. CDR1 and CDR2 (germline): SQVTM, ANQGSEA. The CDR3 totals 12 residues. Unmatched junction bases numbered 5, after V lost 5 bases and J lost 4 bases.

The V and J genes are TRBV4-2 and TRBJ1-1; TRBD1 is a possible D gene (6 bases). CDR3 length: 16 residues. Germline CDR1 LGHNA, CDR2 YNFKEQ. Trimming took off 0 bases at V and 3 bases at J, with 14 bases between the two ends. CDR3 sequence (DNA): TGTGCCAGCAGCCAAGAGGTGGGGGGCTGGGACACTGAAGCTTTCTTT. It yields the protein CASSQEVGGWDTEAFF.

This clone turned up a few times. The J gene is TRBJ1-2, the V gene TRBV2; D gene ambiguous. CDR3 size: 13 residues. Between the trimmed V and J ends, which lost 2 bases and 7 bases, there was a span of 11 bases. CDR1 and CDR2 (germline): SNHLY, FYNNEI. CDR3 in DNA: TGTGCCAGCAGTGAAAGGATAGAAGGTGGCTACACCTTC. Translated: CASSERIEGGYTF.

The chain is built from TRBV7-2 and TRBJ2-5, with a tentative D call TRBD1 (6 bases). V was shortened by 1 base and J by 5 bases, with 14 bases between the two germline ends. The germline CDR1 and CDR2 sequences are SGHTA and FQGNSA. The CDR3 consists of 15 residues. The CDR3 spells CASSLGGQRAETQYF. The CDR3 region has the DNA TGTGCCAGCAGCTTAGGGGGACAACGCGCCGAGACCCAGTACTTC. Using reference TRBV7-2 and TRBJ2-5 for the parts outside the CDR3, the full variable domain is GAGVSQSPSNKVTEKGKDVELRCDPISGHTALYWYRQSLGQGLEFLIYFQGNSAPDKSGLPSDRFSAERTGGSVSTLTIQRTQQEDSAVYLCASSLGGQRAETQYFGPGTRLLVL.

J is TRBJ2-2 and V is TRBV7-2; D is ambiguous. The CDR3 sequence is 13 residues long. Germline CDR1 SGHTA, CDR2 FQGNSA. V dropped 3 bases and J dropped 4 bases, with 6 bases sitting between them. The CDR3 DNA sequence: TGTGCCAGCAGCTTCGACGGCACCGGGGAGCTGTTTTTT. Amino acid sequence: CASSFDGTGELFF.

The chain employs TRBV15 and TRBJ1-1; the D gene is possibly TRBD1 (5 bases). CDR3 length equals 14 residues. The germline gives CDR1 LNHNV, CDR2 YYDKDF (reference sequence). Trimming pared 0 bases from V and 6 bases from J, leaving 11 bases between. The CDR3 protein is CATSRDRGLPEAFF. The CDR3 DNA reads TGTGCCACCAGCAGAGATAGGGGTTTACCTGAAGCTTTCTTT.

Comments on this clone: Other DNA sequences from this sample encode an identical CDR3 as well. This chain joins TRBV11-2 and TRBJ1-1, with unresolved D. The germline V gene encodes CDR1 SGHAT and CDR2 FQNNGV. The CDR3 is 13 residues long. V shed 2 bases and J shed 2 bases, with 6 bases lying between them. CDR3 amino acids: CASSLRRNTEAFF. The CDR3 bases are TGTGCCAGCAGCTTACGACGAAACACTGAAGCTTTCTTT.

This clone occurred once. V and J are TRBV7-6 and TRBJ2-5, with 8 bases aligning to TRBD2. The CDR3 is made up of 12 amino acids. Per the germline V gene, CDR1 is SGHVS and CDR2 is FNYEAQ. J was trimmed by 7 bases and V by 6 bases; bases with no gene match: 4. The CDR3 here is CASSPAGATQYF. The CDR3 nucleotides read TGTGCCAGCAGTCCAGCGGGGGCGACCCAGTACTTC. Filled out from reference TRBV7-6 and TRBJ2-5, the complete variable domain reads GAGVSQSPRYKVTKRGQDVALRCDPISGHVSLYWYRQALGQGPEFLTYFNYEAQQDKSGLPNDRFSAERPEGSISTLTIQRTEQRDSAMYRCASSPAGATQYFGPGTRLLVL.

The chain has TRBV30 and TRBJ1-3, with D perhaps TRBD1 (5 bases). Deletions cut 8 bases from V and 2 bases from J, with 10 bases between. The CDR3 loop spans 12 amino acids. CDR1 GTSNPN and CDR2 SVGIG come from the germline V gene (reference sequence). In DNA, the CDR3 is TGTGCCCGGCAGGGAGCTGGAAACACCATATATTTT. Translating it yields CARQGAGNTIYF.

The chain couples TRBV30 to TRBJ1-3; a possible D gene is TRBD1 (5 bases). The CDR3 covers 12 residues. Germline-derived CDR1 and CDR2 are GTSNPN and SVGIG (reference sequence). V lost 5 bases, J lost 2 bases, and 7 bases lay in between. The CDR3 protein is CAWQGAGNTIYF. CDR3 sequence (DNA): TGTGCCTGGCAGGGAGCTGGAAACACCATATATTTT. Full variable domain (outside the CDR3, taken from reference TRBV30 and TRBJ1-3): SQTIHQWPATLVQPVGSPLSLECTVEGTSNPNLYWYRQAAGRGLQLLFYSVGIGQISSEVPQNLSASRPQDRQFILSSKKLLLSDSGFYLCAWQGAGNTIYFGEGSWLTVV.

The genes are TRBV28 and TRBJ1-4, with D perhaps TRBD1 (6 bases). Germline V lookup: CDR1 MDHEN, CDR2 SYDVKM. The CDR3 sequence is 13 residues long. V was trimmed by 6 bases and J by 6 bases, leaving 11 bases between them. CDR3 sequence reads: CASRGRGYEKLFF. CDR3 coding DNA: TGTGCCAGCAGGGGCAGGGGCTATGAAAAACTGTTTTTT.

This clone showed up just once. The chain combines TRBV10-3 with TRBJ2-3; a weak D match, TRBD1 (5 bases). Deletions cut 11 bases from V and 0 bases from J, with 15 bases between. Looked up from germline, CDR1 is ENHRY and CDR2 is SYGVKD. The CDR3 is 14 residues long. CDR3 amino acids: CAVTGQGSTDTQYF. The CDR3 nucleotides read TGTGCCGTCACAGGACAAGGGAGCACAGATACGCAGTATTTT.

The V and J genes are TRBV27 and TRBJ2-7; perhaps TRBD1 as D (6 bases). CDR1 is MNHEY, CDR2 SMNVEV, per germline (reference sequence). Deletions cut 3 bases from V and 2 bases from J, with 11 bases between. The CDR3 length is 14 residues. The CDR3 is CASSFRDKTYEQYF. The CDR3 DNA reads as TGTGCCAGCAGTTTCCGGGACAAGACCTACGAGCAGTACTTC.